Sequencing of this T cell receptor (beta chain) was carried out in a study of blood T cells in healthy people across ages. The second PCR ran about 6 to 12 cycles with a sample-barcoded 5' primer and J-beta primers. TCRdb re-analysed the 5' RACE reads in MiXCR, keeping a single row per CDR3 protein. The sample lists over 950,000 distinct CDR3 sequences; around two fifths were seen once. The CDR3 runs to 13 residues. Between the trimmed V and J ends, which lost 1 base and 11 bases, there was a span of 14 bases. The germline gives CDR1 SGHAT, CDR2 FQDESV (reference sequence). Input material: blood. V and J are TRBV11-1 and TRBJ2-5; D call uncertain. The receptor's source is a man aged 18 to 29 in good health. CDR3 region: CASSLGKRDEQYF. For the CDR3, the DNA is TGTGCCAGCAGCTTAGGGAAGCGCGATGAGCAGTACTTC.